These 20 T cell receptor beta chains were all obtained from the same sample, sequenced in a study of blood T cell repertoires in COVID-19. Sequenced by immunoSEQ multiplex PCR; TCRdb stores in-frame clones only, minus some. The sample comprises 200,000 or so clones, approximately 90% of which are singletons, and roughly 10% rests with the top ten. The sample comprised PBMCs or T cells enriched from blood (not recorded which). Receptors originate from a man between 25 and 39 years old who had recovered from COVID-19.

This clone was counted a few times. Written as DNA, the CDR3 is TGTGCCAGCTCACCTCTCCTTGACAGGTACTCTGGAAACACCATATATTTT. Protein: CASSPLLDRYSGNTIYF. The chain uses TRBV18 and TRBJ1-3, with a possible D match to TRBD1 (6 bases). Germline V gene lookup returns CDR1 KGHSH and CDR2 LQKENI. V shed 3 bases and J shed 0 bases, with 15 bases lying between them. The CDR3 runs 17 residues. Full variable domain (outside the CDR3, taken from reference TRBV18 and TRBJ1-3): NAGVMQNPRHLVRRRGQEARLRCSPMKGHSHVYWYRQLPEEGLKFMVYLQKENIIDESGMPKERFSAEFPKEGPSILRIQQVVRGDSAAYFCASSPLLDRYSGNTIYFGEGSWLTVV.

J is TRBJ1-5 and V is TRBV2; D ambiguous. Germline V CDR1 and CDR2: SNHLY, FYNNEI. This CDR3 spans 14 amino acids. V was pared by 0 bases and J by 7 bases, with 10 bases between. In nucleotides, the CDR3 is TGTGCCAGCAGTGAAGCGTACGGGAACCAGCCCCAGCATTTT. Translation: CASSEAYGNQPQHF.

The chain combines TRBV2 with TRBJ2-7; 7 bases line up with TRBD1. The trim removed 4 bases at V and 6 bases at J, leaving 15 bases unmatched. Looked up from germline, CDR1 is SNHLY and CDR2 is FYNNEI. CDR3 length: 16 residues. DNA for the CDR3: TGTGCCAGCAGTGTATCCATCAATGGTAAGGGGGCCGAGCAGTACTTC. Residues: CASSVSINGKGAEQYF. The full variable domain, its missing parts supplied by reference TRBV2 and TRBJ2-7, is EPEVTQTPSHQVTQMGQEVILRCVPISNHLYFYWYRQILGQKVEFLVSFYNNEISEKSEIFDDQFSVERPDGSNFTLKIRSTKLEDSAMYFCASSVSINGKGAEQYFGPGTRLTVT.

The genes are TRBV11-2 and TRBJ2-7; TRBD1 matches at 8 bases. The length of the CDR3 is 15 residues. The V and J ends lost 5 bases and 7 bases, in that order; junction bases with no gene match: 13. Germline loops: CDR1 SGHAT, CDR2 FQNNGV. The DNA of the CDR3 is TGTGCCAGCAGCCTCGCGGGGCAGGGGGCGCGTGAGCAGTACTTC. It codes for CASSLAGQGAREQYF.

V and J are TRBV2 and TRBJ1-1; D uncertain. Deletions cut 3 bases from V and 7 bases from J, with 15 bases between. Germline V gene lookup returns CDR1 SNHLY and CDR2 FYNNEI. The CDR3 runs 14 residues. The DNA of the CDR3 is TGTGCCAGCAGTGAGGAGACACGGAGGAATGAAGCTTTCTTT. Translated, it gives CASSEETRRNEAFF. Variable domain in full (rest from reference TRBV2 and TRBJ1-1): EPEVTQTPSHQVTQMGQEVILRCVPISNHLYFYWYRQILGQKVEFLVSFYNNEISEKSEIFDDQFSVERPDGSNFTLKIRSTKLEDSAMYFCASSEETRRNEAFFGQGTRLTVV.

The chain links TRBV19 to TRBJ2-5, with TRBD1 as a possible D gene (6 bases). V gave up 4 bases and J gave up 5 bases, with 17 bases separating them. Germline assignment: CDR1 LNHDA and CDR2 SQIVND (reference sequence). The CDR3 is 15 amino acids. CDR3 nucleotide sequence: TGTGCCAGTAGTACGACAGGCGTCCGCTACGAGACCCAGTACTTC. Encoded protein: CASSTTGVRYETQYF.

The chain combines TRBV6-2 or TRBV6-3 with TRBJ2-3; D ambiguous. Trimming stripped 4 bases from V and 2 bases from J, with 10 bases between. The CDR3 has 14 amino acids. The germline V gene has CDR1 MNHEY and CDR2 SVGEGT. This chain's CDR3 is CASSFHSPTDTQYF. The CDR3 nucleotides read TGTGCCAGCAGTTTTCACTCCCCCACAGATACGCAGTATTTT.

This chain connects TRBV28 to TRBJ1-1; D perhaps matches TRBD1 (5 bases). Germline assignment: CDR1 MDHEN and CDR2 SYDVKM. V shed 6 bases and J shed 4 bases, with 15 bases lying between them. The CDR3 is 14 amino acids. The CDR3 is CASSFVRVGTEAFF. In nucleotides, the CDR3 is TGTGCCAGCAGCTTTGTCAGGGTGGGCACTGAAGCTTTCTTT.

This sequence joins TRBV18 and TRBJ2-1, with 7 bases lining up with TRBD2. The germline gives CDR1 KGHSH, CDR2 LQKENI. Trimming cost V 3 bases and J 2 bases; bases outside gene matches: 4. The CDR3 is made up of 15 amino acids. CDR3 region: CASSPSSGPYNEQFF. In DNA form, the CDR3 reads TGTGCCAGCTCACCTTCTAGCGGACCCTACAATGAGCAGTTCTTC.

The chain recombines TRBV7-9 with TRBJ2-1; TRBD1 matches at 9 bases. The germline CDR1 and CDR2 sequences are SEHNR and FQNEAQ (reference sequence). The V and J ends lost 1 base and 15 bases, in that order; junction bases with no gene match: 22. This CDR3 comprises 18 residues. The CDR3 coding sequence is TGTGCCAGCAGCTTAGTTTTGTTGGGACAGGGCGCTCCGGCTCGGTTGTTCTTC. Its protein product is CASSLVLLGQGAPARLFF.

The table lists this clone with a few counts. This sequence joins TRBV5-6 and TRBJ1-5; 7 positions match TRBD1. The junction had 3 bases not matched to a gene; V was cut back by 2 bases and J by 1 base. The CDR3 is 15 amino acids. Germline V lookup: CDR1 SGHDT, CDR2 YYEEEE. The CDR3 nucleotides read TGTGCCAGCAGCTTTGAGACAGGGAGCAATCAGCCCCAGCATTTT. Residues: CASSFETGSNQPQHF.

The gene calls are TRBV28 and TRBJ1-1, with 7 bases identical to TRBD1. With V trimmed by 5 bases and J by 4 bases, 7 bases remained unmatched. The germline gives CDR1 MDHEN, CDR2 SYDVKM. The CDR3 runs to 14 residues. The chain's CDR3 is CASSDNRGITEAFF. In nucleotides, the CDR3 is TGTGCCAGCAGTGACAACAGGGGAATCACTGAAGCTTTCTTT.

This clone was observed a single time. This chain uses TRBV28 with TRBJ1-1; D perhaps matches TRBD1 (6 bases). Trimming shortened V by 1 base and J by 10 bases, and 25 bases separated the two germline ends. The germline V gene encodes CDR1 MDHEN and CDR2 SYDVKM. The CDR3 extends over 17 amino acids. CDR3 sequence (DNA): TGTGCCAGCAGTTTATTTCATTGGACAGCTATAGGAGTTGGAGCTTTCTTT. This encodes CASSLFHWTAIGVGAFF.

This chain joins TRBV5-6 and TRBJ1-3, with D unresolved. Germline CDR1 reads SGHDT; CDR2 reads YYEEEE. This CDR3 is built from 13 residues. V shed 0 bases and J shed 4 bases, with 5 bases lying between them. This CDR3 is CASSLGHGNTIYF. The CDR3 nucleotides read TGTGCCAGCAGCTTGGGACACGGAAACACCATATATTTT.

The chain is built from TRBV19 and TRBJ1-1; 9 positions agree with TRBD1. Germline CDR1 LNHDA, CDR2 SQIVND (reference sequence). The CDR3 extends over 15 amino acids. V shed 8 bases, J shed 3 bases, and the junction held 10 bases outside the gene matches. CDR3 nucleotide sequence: TGTGCCAGTCGCCCCTCCACAGGGGGCCACACTGAAGCTTTCTTT. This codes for CASRPSTGGHTEAFF. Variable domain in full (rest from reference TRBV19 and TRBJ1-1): DGGITQSPKYLFRKEGQNVTLSCEQNLNHDAMYWYRQDPGQGLRLIYYSQIVNDFQKGDIAEGYSVSREKKESFPLTVTSAQKNPTAFYLCASRPSTGGHTEAFFGQGTRLTVV.

This CDR3 reads CASSLGQGAQPQHF. CDR3 in DNA: TGCGCCAGCAGCTTGGGGCAGGGGGCTCAGCCCCAGCATTTT. This sequence joins TRBV5-1 and TRBJ1-5; TRBD1 matches at 8 bases. J lost 6 bases, V lost 0 bases, and 2 bases had no gene match. The CDR3 loop spans 14 amino acids. The germline CDR1 and CDR2 sequences are SGHRS and YFSETQ.

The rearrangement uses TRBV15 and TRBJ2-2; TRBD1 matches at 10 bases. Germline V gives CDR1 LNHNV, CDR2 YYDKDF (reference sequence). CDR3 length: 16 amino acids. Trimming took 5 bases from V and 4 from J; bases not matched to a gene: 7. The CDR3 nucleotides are TGTGCCACCAGCGCCCGACAGGGGGCGGGCACCGGGGAGCTGTTTTTT. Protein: CATSARQGAGTGELFF.

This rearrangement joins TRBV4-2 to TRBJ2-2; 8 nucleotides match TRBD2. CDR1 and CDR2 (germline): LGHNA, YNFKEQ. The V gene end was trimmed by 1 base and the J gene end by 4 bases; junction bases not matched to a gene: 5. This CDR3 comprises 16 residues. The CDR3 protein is CASSQVTGGLTGELFF. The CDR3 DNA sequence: TGTGCCAGCAGCCAAGTAACGGGGGGGCTCACCGGGGAGCTGTTTTTT.

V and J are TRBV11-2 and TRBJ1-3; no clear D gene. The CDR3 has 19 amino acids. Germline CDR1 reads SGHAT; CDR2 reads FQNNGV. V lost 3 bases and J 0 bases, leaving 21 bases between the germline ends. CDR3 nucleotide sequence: TGTGCCAGCAGCTTTTTAACGCCGCCGGTCCCTCCCTCTGGAAACACCATATATTTT. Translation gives CASSFLTPPVPPSGNTIYF.

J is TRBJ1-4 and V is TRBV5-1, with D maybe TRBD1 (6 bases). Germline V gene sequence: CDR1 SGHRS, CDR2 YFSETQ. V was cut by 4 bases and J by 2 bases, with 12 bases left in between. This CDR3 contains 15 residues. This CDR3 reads CASSLAGVTNEKLFF. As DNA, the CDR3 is TGCGCCAGCAGCCTTGCAGGGGTTACTAATGAAAAACTGTTTTTT.